This TCR gamma chain was identified in a study of Vδ1+ human thymocytes. Study-wide findings and caveats: Thymic TRG and TRD repertoires appeared highly polyclonal.

Looked up from germline, CDR1 is GITISATS and CDR2 is ISYDGTV (reference sequence). The CDR3 spans 13 residues. After removal of 0 bases from V and 7 bases from J, the junction contained 2 bases not matched to a gene. Of note for this clone: What it recognizes is unknown.

Extracted RNA was reverse transcribed into cDNA. The CDR3 regions were amplified by multiplex PCR from V-gene primers to a constant-region primer. TCRdb re-called the multiplex PCR reads through CATT. The sample lists some 11,000 gamma-chain clones, about 47% occurring once. Between roughly 98% and 99.6% of sorted thymocytes were Vdelta1+. The J gene is TRGJP1, the V gene TRGV9. No J segment appears in TCRdb, so it was assigned here by matching the sequence to germline. The TCR was taken from a boy in the first two years of life who had congenital heart surgery. The sample was Vdelta1+ gamma-delta thymocytes from the thymus. The subset was: FACS-sorted CD3+ TCRalphabeta- TCRVdelta1+ TCRVdelta2- thymocytes. CDR3 loop: CALWEVRGWFKIF. CDR3 in DNA: TGTGCCTTGTGGGAGGTGCGTGGTTGGTTCAAGATATTT.